This T cell receptor beta chain was profiled in a study of CD8+ T cells in alopecia areata. Across the study: Tofacitinib lasted 6 to 18 months, then 6 months off drug. Study conclusions and caveats: One nonresponder makes the tie between baseline CD8+ expansion and response uncertain.

As the sequencing template, cDNA was produced by extracting RNA and reverse transcribing it. Profiling relied on immunoSEQ multiplex PCR, and the TCRdb table lists in-frame clones only, not all of them. The sample shows fewer than 110,000 clones, approximately 63% of them seen only once. Germline V lookup: CDR1 LNHDA, CDR2 SQIVND (reference sequence). This CDR3 contains 17 residues. Trimming took off 5 bases at V and 14 bases at J, with 31 bases between the two ends. This clone came up a few times. Its antigen remains unidentified. Described treatment: oral pan-JAK inhibitor, 5-10 mg twice daily. The sequence was collected from a human donor with alopecia areata. Sequenced material: CD8+ T cells sorted from blood, taken between weeks 55 and 65, from a patient treated with tofacitinib. The chain links TRBV19 to TRBJ2-1, with no clear D. The CDR3 DNA is TGTGCCAGTAGTCAGAGTGTCGGCGGCGCAGTCTCAGGCCCCGAGTTCTTC. Translating it yields CASSQSVGGAVSGPEFF.